The rows below give T cell receptor beta chains drawn from one sample of a study of shared clonotypes between healthy human individuals. Repertoires were generated with immunoSEQ multiplex PCR, while TCRdb's copy carries only in-frame clones and drops some. The table includes over a million clones, 96% detected once. The sequencing input was naive CD4+ T cells sorted from blood. The receptors were sampled from a man younger than 40 in good health. Both conserved end residues are part of each CDR3. D genes are given only for firm matches. Not every row has a clone size; where given, it reads once, few, many or a size class.

abundance	j_gene	v_gene	d_gene	CDR3nt	CDR3aa
.	TRBJ2-7	TRBV10-3	TRBD1	TGTGCCATCAGTGTTTTCACAGGGGGATACTACGAGCAGTACTTC	CAISVFTGGYYEQYF
.	TRBJ2-1	TRBV2	TRBD1	TGTGCCAGCAGTCCCGACAGGGTCGGGTTGTATAATGAGCAGTTCTTC	CASSPDRVGLYNEQFF
.	TRBJ2-1	TRBV7-2	TRBD2	TGTGCCAGCAGCCTCCATCCTAGCGGCACCCCCCTATACAATGAGCAGTTCTTC	CASSLHPSGTPLYNEQFF
.	TRBJ1-4	TRBV4-1	.	TGCGCCAGCAGCCAGCTCCTGGGAACTAATGAAAAACTGTTTTTT	CASSQLLGTNEKLFF
.	TRBJ2-7	TRBV19	.	TGTGCCAGTAGTATGAGAAGATTCCCCTACGAGCAGTACTTC	CASSMRRFPYEQYF
.	TRBJ2-2	TRBV18	.	TGTGCCAGCTCACCCTACGACGAAGGTTGGACCGGGGAGCTGTTTTTT	CASSPYDEGWTGELFF
.	TRBJ1-4	TRBV4-3	.	TGCGCCAGCAGCCAAGATGACAGACGGGCTAATGAAAAACTGTTTTTT	CASSQDDRRANEKLFF
.	TRBJ1-2	TRBV14	TRBD1	TGTGCCAGCAGAAGGACAGGGGGCTATGGCTACACCTTC	CASRRTGGYGYTF
once	TRBJ2-5	TRBV18	.	TGTGCCAGCTCCCCCTTGCGAGATGAGACCCAGTACTTC	CASSPLRDETQYF
.	TRBJ2-2	TRBV2	.	TGTGCCAGCATTAAAGAGCGACGGAACACCGGGGAGCTGTTTTTT	CASIKERRNTGELFF
.	TRBJ1-3	TRBV9	.	TGTGCCAGCAGCCCCCGACAGGTCGACTCTGGAAACACCATATATTTT	CASSPRQVDSGNTIYF
.	TRBJ2-4	TRBV19	.	TGTGCCAGTAGTAGGACAGCAGCCAAAAACATTCAGTACTTC	CASSRTAAKNIQYF
.	TRBJ1-4	TRBV6-5	.	TGTGCCAGCAGAAAAGGACCCTCCCTGGAAAAACTGTTTTTT	CASRKGPSLEKLFF
.	TRBJ1-4	TRBV29-1	.	TGCAGCGTTGGAGAGGATGCAACTAATGAAAAACTGTTTTTT	CSVGEDATNEKLFF
.	TRBJ2-2	TRBV18	.	TGTGCCAGCTCACGGAACACCGGGGAGCTGTTTTTT	CASSRNTGELFF
.	TRBJ2-7	TRBV28	.	TGTGCCAGCAGTCGGGCCCTAGAGGTTCTAACCTACGAGCAGTACTTC	CASSRALEVLTYEQYF
.	TRBJ1-5	TRBV7-9	.	TGTGCCAGCAGCTTAGGAGGGTGGGACGATCAGCCCCAGCATTTT	CASSLGGWDDQPQHF
.	TRBJ2-1	TRBV7-2	.	TGTGCCAGCAGCTTAGCAACGCTTGAAATGAGTGAGCAGTTCTTC	CASSLATLEMSEQFF
.	TRBJ1-1	TRBV5-6	.	TGTGCCAGCAGCTTAGGACAGAGGGACACTGAAGCTTTCTTT	CASSLGQRDTEAFF
.	TRBJ1-2	TRBV5-1	.	TGCGCCAGCAGCATTCCAGGCGGTTATGGCTACACCTTC	CASSIPGGYGYTF
.	TRBJ1-1	TRBV7-9	.	TGTGCCAGCAGCTTAGCGGGGATCCCGAATACTGAAGCTTTCTTT	CASSLAGIPNTEAFF
.	TRBJ2-1	TRBV10-3	.	TGTGCCATCAGTGAGGACACCAACAATGAGCAGTTCTTC	CAISEDTNNEQFF
.	TRBJ2-3	TRBV10-1	.	TGCGCCAGCAGTGAGTCGCACAGGGCTAGCACAGATACGCAGTATTTT	CASSESHRASTDTQYF
.	TRBJ2-7	TRBV27	.	TGTGCCAGCAGTTTATTATGGGGCGAGCAGTACTTC	CASSLLWGEQYF
.	TRBJ2-1	TRBV7-2	TRBD2	TGTGCCAGCAGCTTAGGAAGCGGGAGGACCAATGAGCAGTTCTTC	CASSLGSGRTNEQFF
.	TRBJ1-4	TRBV5-5	TRBD1	TGTGCCAGCAGCCAGTGGACAGGGGATAGGGAACTGTTTTTT	CASSQWTGDRELFF
.	TRBJ2-3	TRBV9	.	TGTGCCAGCAGCGTAGGGACACCAACTAGCACAGATACGCAGTATTTT	CASSVGTPTSTDTQYF
.	TRBJ2-7	TRBV6-5	TRBD2	TGTGCCAGCAGGGGACTAGCGGAGTTCTACGAGCAGTACTTC	CASRGLAEFYEQYF
.	TRBJ2-7	TRBV6-5	.	TGTGCCAGCAACCCGGGGAAAAGGGCGTACGAGCAGTACTTC	CASNPGKRAYEQYF
.	TRBJ2-7	TRBV7-2	.	TGTGCCAGCAGCCTAGTCGCGGCAAGCTACGAGCAGTACTTC	CASSLVAASYEQYF
.	TRBJ2-7	TRBV7-8	TRBD2	TGTGCCAGCAACCTAGCGGACCGGAACGAGCAGTACTTC	CASNLADRNEQYF
.	TRBJ2-7	TRBV6-5	.	TGTGCCAGCAGTTACTCGATGGAGGGACAGTCCTACGAGCAGTACTTC	CASSYSMEGQSYEQYF
.	TRBJ1-1	TRBV2	.	TGTGCCAGCCTTTTTGGGTCAGGGCGTAACACTGAAGCTTTCTTT	CASLFGSGRNTEAFF
few	TRBJ2-7	TRBV7-9	.	TGTGCCAGCAGCTATTTTCCCGACGAGCAGTACTTC	CASSYFPDEQYF
.	TRBJ2-1	TRBV11-3	.	TGTGCCAGCAGCTTAGAGGGATACAATGAGCAGTTCTTC	CASSLEGYNEQFF
.	TRBJ2-2	TRBV5-1	.	TGCGCCAGCCTTCAGGGGCCGCCGAACACCGGGGAGCTGTTTTTT	CASLQGPPNTGELFF
.	TRBJ1-5	TRBV7-2	.	TGTGCCAGCAGCTTAGGGCACAACCTCAATCAGCCCCAGCATTTT	CASSLGHNLNQPQHF
.	TRBJ2-1	TRBV21-1	.	TGTGCCAGCAGCAAAGGTCCAGGACCATCCTACAATGAGCAGTTCTTC	CASSKGPGPSYNEQFF
.	TRBJ2-2	TRBV2	.	TGTGCCAGCAGTGATTGGGGCCCCGGGGAGCTGTTTTTT	CASSDWGPGELFF
.	TRBJ2-1	TRBV10-1	TRBD2	TGCGCCAGCTCCCGGGGAAGGCGGGAGACCTACTACAATGAGCAGTTCTTC	CASSRGRRETYYNEQFF
.	TRBJ2-5	TRBV15	TRBD2	TGTGCCACCAGCAGAGCACCTAGCGGGAGGTTCCAAGAGACCCAGTACTTC	CATSRAPSGRFQETQYF
once	TRBJ2-6	TRBV27	TRBD1	TGTGCCAGCTGGCCGGGACAGGGGATCTCTGGGGCCAACGTCCTGACTTTC	CASWPGQGISGANVLTF
.	TRBJ2-7	TRBV10-2	TRBD2	TGCGCCAGCACCCGGACTAGCGGGAGGGCCCAGTCCTACGAGCAGTACTTC	CASTRTSGRAQSYEQYF
.	TRBJ2-7	TRBV4-2	TRBD2	TGTGCCAGCAGCCTAACAGGAGCGGGAGGCCTAAGCTCCTACGAGCAGTACTTC	CASSLTGAGGLSSYEQYF
.	TRBJ1-1	TRBV7-2	.	TGTGCCAGCAGCTTGGACAGGAACACTGAAGCTTTCTTT	CASSLDRNTEAFF
.	TRBJ2-1	TRBV7-9	.	TGTGCCAGCGAGTGGGGGAGTGAGCAGTTCTTC	CASEWGSEQFF
.	TRBJ2-7	TRBV19	.	TGTGCCAGTAGTATAGTCCCAATGGTCGAGTTCACTTCCTACGAGCAGTACTTC	CASSIVPMVEFTSYEQYF
.	TRBJ2-5	TRBV7-9	.	TGTGCCAGCAGCTTATATGGGCAGGAAGAGACCCAGTACTTC	CASSLYGQEETQYF
.	TRBJ2-7	TRBV5-1	.	TGCGCCAGCAGCTTGACCCTAGACGAGCAGTACTTC	CASSLTLDEQYF
.	TRBJ1-1	TRBV19	.	TGTGCCAGTAGTATAGTGGGGGCGGGGAACACTGAAGCTTTCTTT	CASSIVGAGNTEAFF
few	TRBJ1-2	TRBV10-2	TRBD1	TGCGCCAGCTGGCGAGACAGGGACTATGGCTACACCTTC	CASWRDRDYGYTF
.	TRBJ1-2	TRBV18	.	TGTGCCAGCTCACCATCGGAGGGGTATGGCTACACCTTC	CASSPSEGYGYTF
.	TRBJ2-7	TRBV6-1	.	TGTGCCAGCACCAACCCGGGGCCCGGGGGCGAGCAGTACTTC	CASTNPGPGGEQYF